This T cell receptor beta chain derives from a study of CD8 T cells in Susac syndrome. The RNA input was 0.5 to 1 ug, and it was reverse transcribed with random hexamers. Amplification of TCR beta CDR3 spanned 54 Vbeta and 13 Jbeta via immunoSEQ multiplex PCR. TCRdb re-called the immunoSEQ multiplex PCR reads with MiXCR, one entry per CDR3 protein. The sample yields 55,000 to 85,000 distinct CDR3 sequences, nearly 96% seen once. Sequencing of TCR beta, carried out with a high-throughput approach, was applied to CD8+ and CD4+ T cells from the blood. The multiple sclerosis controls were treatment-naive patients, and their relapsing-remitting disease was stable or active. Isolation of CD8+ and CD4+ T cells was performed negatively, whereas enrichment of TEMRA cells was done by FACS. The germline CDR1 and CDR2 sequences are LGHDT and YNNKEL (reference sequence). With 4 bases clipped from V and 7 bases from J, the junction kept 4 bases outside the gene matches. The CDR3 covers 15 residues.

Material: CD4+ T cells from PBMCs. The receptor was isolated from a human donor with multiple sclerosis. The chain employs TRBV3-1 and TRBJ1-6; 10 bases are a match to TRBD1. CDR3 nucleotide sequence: TGTGCCAGCAGCCGATCGGACAGGGGGAATTCACCCCTCCACTTT. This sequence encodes CASSRSDRGNSPLHF.